The 13 T cell receptor beta chains below come from one sample, sequenced in a study of Ad26.COV2.S vaccination and SARS-CoV-2 variants. Noted treatment: some 20 received Ad26.COV2.S at low or high dose, single or two shots; a few received placebo; per-sample allocation not given. After the first vaccine or placebo injection, samples were drawn on day 63. Only in-frame clones appear in the TCRdb table, and some are missing; sequencing was by immunoSEQ multiplex PCR. The sample holds 400,000 to 500,000 clones, approximately 89% seen once. Material: peripheral blood, obtained in a trial of Ad26.COV2.S vaccine versus placebo. The receptor set was obtained from a person aged 18-60 years who received the Ad26.COV2.S COVID-19 vaccine or a placebo.

CDR3: CASSPLMRGHQETQYF. The CDR3 region has the DNA TGTGCCAGCAGCCCCCTTATGCGGGGGCACCAAGAGACCCAGTACTTC. The V call is TRBV4-2, the J call TRBJ2-5; the D gene is possibly TRBD2 (7 bases). The germline gives CDR1 LGHNA, CDR2 YNFKEQ. The CDR3 consists of 16 residues. Trimming removed 4 bases from V and 0 bases from J, with 15 bases in between.

In its sample, this clone was seen once. V and J are TRBV11-2 and TRBJ2-5, with 9 bases identical to TRBD1. This CDR3 comprises 17 residues. Trimming took 1 base from V and 3 from J; bases not matched to a gene: 9. In germline, CDR1 is SGHAT, CDR2 FQNNGV. CDR3 nucleotides: TGTGCCAGCAGCTTAGTAATGACAGGGGGTTCCGAAGAGACCCAGTACTTC. Translation: CASSLVMTGGSEETQYF.

The chain uses TRBV6-5 and TRBJ2-1; no firm D call. The CDR3 is 16 residues long. CDR1 MNHEY and CDR2 SVGAGI come from the germline V gene. V was pared by 3 bases and J by 5 bases, with 17 bases between. The CDR3 region has the DNA TGTGCCAGCAGTTATATGAAGGATGGGGTGGACAATGAGCAGTTCTTC. It codes for CASSYMKDGVDNEQFF.

The rearrangement uses TRBV14 and TRBJ1-1; the D is unclear. The CDR3 sequence is 13 residues long. Trimming took 0 bases from V and 5 from J, leaving 7 bases between them. Germline V gene sequence: CDR1 SGHDN, CDR2 FVKESK. CDR3 residues: CASSQEIRTEAFF. The CDR3 DNA sequence: TGTGCCAGCAGCCAAGAGATCAGAACTGAAGCTTTCTTT.

This clone was detected only a few times. V usage is TRBV2 and J usage is TRBJ1-6, with D hard to call. The germline V gene has CDR1 SNHLY and CDR2 FYNNEI. The length of the CDR3 is 13 residues. Trimming took off 4 bases at V and 6 bases at J, with 7 bases between the two ends. The CDR3 DNA follows: TGTGCCAGCAGTGTGGAGGGTAATTCACCCCTCCACTTT. Encoded protein: CASSVEGNSPLHF. Variable domain in full (rest from reference TRBV2 and TRBJ1-6): EPEVTQTPSHQVTQMGQEVILRCVPISNHLYFYWYRQILGQKVEFLVSFYNNEISEKSEIFDDQFSVERPDGSNFTLKIRSTKLEDSAMYFCASSVEGNSPLHFGNGTRLTVT.

The rearrangement joins TRBV7-8 to TRBJ2-1, with 15 positions matching TRBD2. CDR3 length: 17 amino acids. Germline lookup yields CDR1 SGHVS and CDR2 FQNEAQ. With V trimmed by 3 bases and J by 7 bases, 7 bases remained unmatched. CDR3 in DNA: TGTGCCAGCAGCTTTGGACTAGCGGGAGGGCCATGGAATGAGCAGTTCTTC. It translates to CASSFGLAGGPWNEQFF.

The rearrangement joins TRBV5-1 to TRBJ2-6, with D perhaps TRBD1 (5 bases). CDR1 and CDR2 from the germline V gene are SGHRS and YFSETQ. The CDR3 is 15 residues long. V lost 5 bases, J lost 4 bases, and 13 bases lay in between. The CDR3 loop is CASRFDSLGANVLTF. The CDR3 nucleotides read TGCGCCAGCAGATTCGACAGCCTCGGGGCCAACGTCCTGACTTTC.

The V call is TRBV19, the J call TRBJ2-1; 11 nucleotides align to TRBD2. Germline V gives CDR1 LNHDA, CDR2 SQIVND (reference sequence). Unmatched junction bases numbered 10, after V lost 3 bases and J lost 9 bases. CDR3 length equals 16 residues. The CDR3 sequence is CASSILAGGRFFEQFF. CDR3 bases: TGTGCCAGTAGTATCTTAGCGGGAGGGCGTTTTTTTGAGCAGTTCTTC. The full variable domain, completed using reference TRBV19 and TRBJ2-1, is DGGITQSPKYLFRKEGQNVTLSCEQNLNHDAMYWYRQDPGQGLRLIYYSQIVNDFQKGDIAEGYSVSREKKESFPLTVTSAQKNPTAFYLCASSILAGGRFFEQFFGPGTRLTVL.

The table lists this clone with a count of one. The chain carries TRBV19 and TRBJ1-1; D unclear. Trimming took off 0 bases at V and 1 base at J, with 12 bases between the two ends. The length of the CDR3 is 16 residues. The germline V gene has CDR1 LNHDA and CDR2 SQIVND (reference sequence). Here the CDR3 DNA reads TGTGCCAGTAGTATAGATCGGAGGGTACAGAACACTGAAGCTTTCTTT. This encodes CASSIDRRVQNTEAFF.

This clone was detected once. V and J are TRBV12-3 or TRBV12-4 and TRBJ1-1, with a tentative D call TRBD1 (6 bases). This CDR3 is 13 amino acids long. Trimming stripped 5 bases from V and 6 bases from J, with 13 bases between. CDR3 protein: CASSPGAGSEAFF. Here the CDR3 DNA reads TGTGCCAGCAGTCCAGGGGCCGGGTCTGAAGCTTTCTTT.

This clone showed up just once. This chain joins TRBV29-1 and TRBJ2-1; D call uncertain. Per germline, CDR1 SQVTM and CDR2 ANQGSEA. The ends were cut back, 3 bases at V and 12 bases at J, with 18 bases in the middle. This CDR3 comprises 13 residues. CDR3 sequence reads: CSVEVEAASPQFF. As DNA, the CDR3 is TGCAGCGTTGAGGTTGAGGCTGCCTCTCCGCAGTTCTTC.

The chain employs TRBV6-6 and TRBJ1-1, with unresolved D. Germline V lookup: CDR1 MNHNY, CDR2 SVGAGI (reference sequence). This CDR3 comprises 16 residues. V dropped 0 bases and J dropped 1 base, with 12 bases sitting between them. The CDR3 spells CASSYSAAAKNTEAFF. Written as DNA, the CDR3 is TGTGCCAGCAGTTACTCGGCGGCAGCGAAGAACACTGAAGCTTTCTTT.

J is TRBJ2-7 and V is TRBV7-2; D remains unclear. Trimming removed 7 bases from V and 2 bases from J, with 15 bases in between. CDR1 SGHTA and CDR2 FQGNSA come from the germline V gene. The CDR3 totals 14 residues. The CDR3 region has the DNA TGTGCCAGCAAGGGTAGGTTGACGGCCTACGAGCAGTACTTC. This codes for CASKGRLTAYEQYF.